A selection of T cell receptor beta chains follows, all from one sample in a study of control samples from healthy donors and cancer patients. The data were produced by immunoSEQ multiplex PCR, yet TCRdb's version contains in-frame clones alone and is incomplete. The sample holds about 130,000 clones, approximately 90% seen once. The sequenced material came from blood. Every receptor here comes from a man over 45 in good health. Each CDR3 is given without its conserved first and last residue. Each record gives: V gene, clone size, CDR3 protein. A clone size is listed for some rows: how often the clone was seen (once, few, many), or a class if it is expanded.

v_gene: TRBV3-1/TRBV3-2; abundance: -; CDR3aa: ASSPNSPYPSSRNTIY
v_gene: TRBV29-1; abundance: -; CDR3aa: SAGEASGALPTDTQY
v_gene: TRBV5-1; abundance: -; CDR3aa: ASTPTGGKETQY
v_gene: TRBV7-6; abundance: -; CDR3aa: ASSLEQAFLSSSYEQY
v_gene: TRBV5-1; abundance: -; CDR3aa: ASSLGPGYGYT
v_gene: TRBV4-1; abundance: many; CDR3aa: ASSLRLAGSTDTQY
v_gene: TRBV7-9; abundance: -; CDR3aa: ASIGEGGKGTEAF
v_gene: TRBV5-4; abundance: -; CDR3aa: ASSPGTGKNTEAF
v_gene: TRBV6-5; abundance: -; CDR3aa: ASSYSAGAYEQY
v_gene: TRBV5-1; abundance: -; CDR3aa: ASSLAGQAGFGYT
v_gene: TRBV5-6; abundance: -; CDR3aa: ASSSSRDRGSGNTIY